This record covers a single T cell receptor beta chain. Its antigen is not known. The CDR3 sequence is 14 residues long. V lost 4 bases and J 4 bases, leaving 13 bases between the germline ends. Germline values: CDR1 SQVTM, CDR2 ANQGSEA. The data derive from a study of CD8 T cells in ankylosing spondylitis. Study observations and caveats: Some motif variants were previously reported in reactive arthritis synovial fluid and blood. Among TCR beta sequences, a motif of under ten highly homologous variants appeared characteristic of ankylosing spondylitis blood.

Making use of molecular barcodes, quantitative 5'-RACE generated TCR beta libraries. TCRdb re-called the 5' RACE reads through MiXCR, storing one row per CDR3 protein. The data hold 700,000 to 1,000,000 distinct CDR3 sequences, with 12% observed a single time. The specimen sequenced was blood, either unsorted or a sorted T cell fraction (not recorded which). The sequence came from a male donor with ankylosing spondylitis. The chain uses TRBV29-1 and TRBJ2-2, with a weak D call TRBD2 (7 bases). CDR3 DNA: TGCAGCGTTGTGTGGGCGGGGGCCACCGGGGAGCTGTTTTTT. Its protein is CSVVWAGATGELFF.